What follows describes a single T cell receptor beta chain. An end of the junction does not agree with germline; a read error may underlie this. The entry originates in a study of CD8+ T cells in alopecia areata. Across the whole study: Among treated patients, oral tofacitinib was administered at 5 to 10 mg twice daily. Once tofacitinib had been taken for 6 to 18 months, 6 months off drug followed.

The CDR3 totals 13 residues. Germline CDR1 reads SGHDT; CDR2 reads YYEEEE. RNA extraction was followed by reverse transcription into cDNA, which acted as the sequencing template. The protocol was immunoSEQ multiplex PCR, while the TCRdb copy is restricted to in-frame clones and leaves out a portion. Here the sample spans about 180,000 clones, 63% being singletons. PBMCs yielded sorted CD4+ and CD8+ T cells. V usage is TRBV5-6 and J usage is TRBJ1-1; possible D gene TRBD1, 6 bases. This sequence originates from a human donor with alopecia areata. The sample consisted of CD4+ T cells sorted from blood, taken at week 0. The CDR3 DNA reads as TGTGCCAGTAGCTCGACAGGTAACACTGAAGCTTTCTTT. Translating gives CASSSTGNTEAFF.